The sequence of this T cell receptor beta chain was determined in a study of T cells after yellow fever vaccination. Findings of the study overall: The booster response re-showed most primary clones: roughly 97% CD4, more than 80% CD8. CD4 and CD8 compartments shared a small share of clonotypes, likely from convergent recombination. Within FACS-sorted repertoires, abundant clonotypes contaminating from the bulk population could be present.

The 5'RACE template-switching step produced TCR cDNA and added a universal primer site and UMIs. TCRdb re-derived calls from the 5' RACE reads in MiXCR, one entry per CDR3 protein. The table records just under 600,000 distinct CDR3 sequences, approximately 13% of them present only once. Per germline, CDR1 ENHRY and CDR2 SYGVKD. The CDR3 totals 16 residues. V was trimmed by 5 bases and J by 5 bases, leaving 19 bases between them. This clonotype was seen at least ten times. What it recognizes is unknown. The sequences come from PBMCs, collected on the day of the yellow fever booster vaccination. This chain links TRBV10-3 with TRBJ2-1; TRBD1 might be the D (6 bases). This receptor was obtained from a man aged 25-40 years who received the YFV17D yellow fever vaccine. The CDR3 here is CAISNPPGHPDNEQFF. CDR3 in DNA: TGTGCCATCAGTAACCCACCGGGACACCCTGACAATGAGCAGTTCTTC.